A selection of T cell receptor beta chains follows, all from one sample in a study of T cell changes during pregnancy in multiple sclerosis. Sequenced by immunoSEQ multiplex PCR; TCRdb stores in-frame clones only, minus some. This table holds under 70,000 clones, about 90% found once. Sequenced material: CD4+ T cells from peripheral blood mononuclear cells, taken after pregnancy. These receptors came from a female donor in good health, enrolled as a control in a pregnancy study. Each CDR3 is given with its conserved first and last residue. Each record gives: V gene, J gene, clone size, CDR3 protein. The size field is filled for only some rows; it gives once, few, many or a size class.

>TRBV19|TRBJ1-4|NA
CASSTPTGANEKLFF
>TRBV19|TRBJ2-7|NA
CATAWTGPPYEQYF
>TRBV6-5|TRBJ1-5|once
CASRPQGAEQPQHF
>TRBV7-8|TRBJ1-1|once
CASSVLGAEAFF
>TRBV11-2|TRBJ2-3|NA
CASSLKLAGSTDTQYF
>TRBV6-5|TRBJ2-1|NA
CASSTRLAGYNEQFF
>TRBV19|TRBJ1-6|NA
CASSINPGDSPLHF
>TRBV5-8|TRBJ2-5|NA
CASSHRTGGVETQYF
>TRBV29-1|TRBJ1-4|once
CSGGVSNEKLFF
>TRBV5-1|TRBJ2-2|NA
CASSLVWTASSNTGELFF
>TRBV4-2|TRBJ2-3|NA
CASSLVAGGHVDTQYF
>TRBV7-3|TRBJ2-7|NA
CASSLSGGMWDEQYF
>TRBV6-1|TRBJ1-1|NA
CASSEDRWGDSGKRTEAFF
>TRBV6-1|TRBJ1-6|once
CASSEDLGVGSPLHF
>TRBV10-3|TRBJ2-7|once
CAISERSYEQYF
>TRBV25-1|TRBJ2-7|NA
CASSPGGFHEQYF
>TRBV19|TRBJ1-4|NA
CASTHRLGSVEKLFF
>TRBV5-1|TRBJ1-2|NA
CASSLGTGNYGYTF
>TRBV6-5|TRBJ1-5|once
CASSYLGQTLRWPQHF
>TRBV6-1|TRBJ2-2|NA
CASSVDRVQNTGELFF
>TRBV4-2|TRBJ1-4|NA
CASSQPQGGDEKLFF
>TRBV7-2|TRBJ2-4|NA
CASSPGLAGGIRNIQYF
>TRBV2|TRBJ1-4|NA
CASSEAQGGVVLFF
>TRBV4-2|TRBJ1-6|NA
CASSQDRQRVSPLHF
>TRBV19|TRBJ1-6|NA
CASRGDSSYNSPLHF
>TRBV28|TRBJ1-5|NA
CASAGASNQPQHF
>TRBV29-1|TRBJ2-3|NA
CSVEGQGTPDTQYF
>TRBV2|TRBJ1-4|NA
CASSLDITVEKLFF
>TRBV6-1|TRBJ2-7|NA
CASSEAGFDYEQYF
>TRBV7-8|TRBJ2-7|NA
CASSSTEGWTGVTYEQYF
>TRBV2|TRBJ2-1|once
CASQGTGIRNEQFF
>TRBV18|TRBJ2-7|NA
CASSPEGEALYEQYF
>TRBV11-3|TRBJ2-3|NA
CASSRTRSTDTQYF
>TRBV5-4|TRBJ2-3|NA
CASSPRVAGTDTQYF
>TRBV28|TRBJ2-1|NA
CASKTGGTYNEQFF
>TRBV14|TRBJ2-3|NA
CASSKRDRGTDTQYF
>TRBV4-2|TRBJ2-1|once
CASSQGGGYNEQFF
>TRBV7-2|TRBJ2-3|NA
CASSPNKADTQYF
>TRBV6-6|TRBJ2-3|NA
CASSPTTATDTQYF
>TRBV19|TRBJ1-2|once
CASSKPGTGTLGGYTF
>TRBV6-1|TRBJ1-3|NA
CASSEPGGGNTIYF
>TRBV29-1|TRBJ2-1|NA
CSVEEGVAGLLWNEQFF